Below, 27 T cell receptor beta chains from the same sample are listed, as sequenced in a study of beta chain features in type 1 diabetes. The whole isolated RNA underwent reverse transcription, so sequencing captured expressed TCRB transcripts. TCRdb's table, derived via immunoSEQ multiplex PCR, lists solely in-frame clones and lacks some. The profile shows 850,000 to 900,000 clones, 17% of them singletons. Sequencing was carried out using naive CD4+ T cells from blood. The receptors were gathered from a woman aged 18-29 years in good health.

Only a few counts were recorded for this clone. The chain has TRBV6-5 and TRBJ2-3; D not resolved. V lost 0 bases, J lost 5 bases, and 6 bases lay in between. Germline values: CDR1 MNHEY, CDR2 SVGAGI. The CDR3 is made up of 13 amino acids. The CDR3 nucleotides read TGTGCCAGCAGTTACTCGAGTGGAGATACGCAGTATTTT. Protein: CASSYSSGDTQYF.

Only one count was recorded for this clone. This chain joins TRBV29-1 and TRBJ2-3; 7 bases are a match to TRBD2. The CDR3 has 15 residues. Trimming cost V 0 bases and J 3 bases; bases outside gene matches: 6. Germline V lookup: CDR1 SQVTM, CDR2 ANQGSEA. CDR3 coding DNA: TGCAGCGTTGAAGATGGCGGCGGGAGAACAGATACGCAGTATTTT. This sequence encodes CSVEDGGGRTDTQYF.

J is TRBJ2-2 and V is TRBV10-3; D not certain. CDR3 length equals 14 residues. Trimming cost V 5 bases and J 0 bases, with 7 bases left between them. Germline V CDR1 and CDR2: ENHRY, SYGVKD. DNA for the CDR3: TGTGCCATCAGTCCTGGGACGAACACCGGGGAGCTGTTTTTT. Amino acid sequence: CAISPGTNTGELFF.

The CDR3 protein is CASSVGGLQQETQYF. In DNA form, the CDR3 reads TGTGCCAGCAGCGTGGGGGGACTTCAGCAAGAGACCCAGTACTTC. The chain combines TRBV28 with TRBJ2-5; a possible D gene is TRBD2 (6 bases). The CDR3 length is 15 residues. V was cut by 6 bases and J by 2 bases, with 16 bases left in between. Germline-derived CDR1 and CDR2 are MDHEN and SYDVKM.

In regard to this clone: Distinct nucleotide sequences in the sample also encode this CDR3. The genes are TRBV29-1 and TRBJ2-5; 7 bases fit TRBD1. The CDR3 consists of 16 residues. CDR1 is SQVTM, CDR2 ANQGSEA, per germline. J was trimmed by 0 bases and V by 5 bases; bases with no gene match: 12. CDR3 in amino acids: CSVRDRGTLHQETQYF. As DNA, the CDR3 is TGCAGCGTTAGGGACAGAGGGACCCTGCACCAAGAGACCCAGTACTTC.

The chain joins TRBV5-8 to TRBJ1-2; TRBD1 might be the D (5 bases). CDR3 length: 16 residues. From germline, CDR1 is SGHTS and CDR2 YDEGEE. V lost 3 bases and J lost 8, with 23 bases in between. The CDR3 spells CASSSILGPDGYGYTF. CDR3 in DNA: TGTGCCAGCAGCTCGATACTGGGACCTGACGGGTACGGCTACACCTTC.

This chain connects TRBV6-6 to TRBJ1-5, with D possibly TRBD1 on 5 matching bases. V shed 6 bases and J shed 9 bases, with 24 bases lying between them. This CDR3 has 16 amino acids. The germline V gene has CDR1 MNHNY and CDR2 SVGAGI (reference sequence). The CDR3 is CASSLDRTPDPRPQHF. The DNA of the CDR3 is TGTGCCAGCAGCCTTGATAGGACACCCGACCCGCGGCCCCAGCATTTT.

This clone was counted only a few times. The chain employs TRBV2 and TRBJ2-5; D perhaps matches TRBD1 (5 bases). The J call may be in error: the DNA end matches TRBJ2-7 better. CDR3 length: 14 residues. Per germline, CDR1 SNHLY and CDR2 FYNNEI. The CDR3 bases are TGTGCCAGCAGTGAAACCCGCAGGGTCTACGAGCAGTACTTC. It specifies CASSETRRVYEQYF.

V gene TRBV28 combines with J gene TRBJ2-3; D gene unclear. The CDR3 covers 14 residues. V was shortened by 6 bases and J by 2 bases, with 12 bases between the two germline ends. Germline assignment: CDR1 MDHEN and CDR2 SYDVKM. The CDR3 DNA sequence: TGTGCCAGCAGCGAGCCGGCGAACACAGATACGCAGTATTTT. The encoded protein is CASSEPANTDTQYF.

CDR3 DNA sequence: TGTGCCAGCAGCGCGGATAGCGGGGCCCGAGGGAACTATGGCTACACCTTC. This encodes CASSADSGARGNYGYTF. V gene TRBV7-2 combines with J gene TRBJ1-2, with D maybe TRBD1 (5 bases). The V end lost 5 bases, the J end lost 2 bases, and 21 bases lay between the germline ends. The germline V gene encodes CDR1 SGHTA and CDR2 FQGNSA. The CDR3 sequence is 17 residues long.

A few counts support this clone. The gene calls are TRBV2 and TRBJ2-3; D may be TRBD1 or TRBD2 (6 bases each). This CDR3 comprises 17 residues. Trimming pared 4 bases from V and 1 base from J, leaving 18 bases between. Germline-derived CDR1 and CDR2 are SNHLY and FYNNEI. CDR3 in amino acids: CASSVTGGGFRTDTQYF. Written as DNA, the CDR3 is TGTGCCAGCAGTGTAACAGGAGGGGGTTTCCGCACAGATACGCAGTATTTT.

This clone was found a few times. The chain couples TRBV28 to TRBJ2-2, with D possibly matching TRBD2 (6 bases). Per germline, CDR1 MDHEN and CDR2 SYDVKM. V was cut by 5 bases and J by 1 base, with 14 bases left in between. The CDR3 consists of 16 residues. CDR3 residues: CASSGYLAENTGELFF. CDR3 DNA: TGTGCCAGCAGTGGCTATTTAGCGGAGAACACCGGGGAGCTGTTTTTT.

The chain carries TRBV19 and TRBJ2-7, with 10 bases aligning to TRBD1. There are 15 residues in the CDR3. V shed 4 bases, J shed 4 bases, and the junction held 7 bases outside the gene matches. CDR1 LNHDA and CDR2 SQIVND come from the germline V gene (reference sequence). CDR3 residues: CASSNGTGVKYEQYF. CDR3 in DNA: TGTGCCAGTAGTAACGGGACAGGGGTCAAATACGAGCAGTACTTC. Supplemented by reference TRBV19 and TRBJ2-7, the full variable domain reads DGGITQSPKYLFRKEGQNVTLSCEQNLNHDAMYWYRQDPGQGLRLIYYSQIVNDFQKGDIAEGYSVSREKKESFPLTVTSAQKNPTAFYLCASSNGTGVKYEQYFGPGTRLTVT.

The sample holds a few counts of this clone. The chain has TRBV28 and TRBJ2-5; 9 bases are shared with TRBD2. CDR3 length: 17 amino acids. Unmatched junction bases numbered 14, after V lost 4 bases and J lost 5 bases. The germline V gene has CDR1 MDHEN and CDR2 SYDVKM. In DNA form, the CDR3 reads TGTGCCAGCAGTTCCCCGGCGGGGGGGAGGGAGATGGAGACCCAGTACTTC. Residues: CASSSPAGGREMETQYF.

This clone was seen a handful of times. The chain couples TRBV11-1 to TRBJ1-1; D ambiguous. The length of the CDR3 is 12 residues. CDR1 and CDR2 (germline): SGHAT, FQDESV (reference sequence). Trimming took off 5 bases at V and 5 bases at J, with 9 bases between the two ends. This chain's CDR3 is CASSKSQTEAFF. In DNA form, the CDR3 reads TGTGCCAGCAGCAAGTCCCAGACTGAAGCTTTCTTT.

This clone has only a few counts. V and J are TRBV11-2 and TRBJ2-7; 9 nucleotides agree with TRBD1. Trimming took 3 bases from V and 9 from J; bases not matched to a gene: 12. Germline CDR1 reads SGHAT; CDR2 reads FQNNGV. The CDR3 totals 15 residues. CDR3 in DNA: TGTGCCAGCAGCTTTAGGACAGGGGACCCCTTTTGGCAGTACTTC. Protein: CASSFRTGDPFWQYF.

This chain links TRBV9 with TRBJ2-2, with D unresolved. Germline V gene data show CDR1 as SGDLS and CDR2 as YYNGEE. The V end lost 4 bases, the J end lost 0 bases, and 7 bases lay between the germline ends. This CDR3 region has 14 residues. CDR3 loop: CASSPHANTGELFF. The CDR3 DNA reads TGTGCCAGCAGCCCCCACGCGAACACCGGGGAGCTGTTTTTT.

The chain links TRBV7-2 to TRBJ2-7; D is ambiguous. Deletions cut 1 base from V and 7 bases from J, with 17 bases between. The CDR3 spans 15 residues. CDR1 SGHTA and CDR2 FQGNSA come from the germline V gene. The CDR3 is CASSLGYTSAGEQYF. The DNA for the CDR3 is TGTGCCAGCAGCTTAGGGTATACGAGCGCTGGTGAGCAGTACTTC. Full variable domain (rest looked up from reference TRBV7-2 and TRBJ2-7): GAGVSQSPSNKVTEKGKDVELRCDPISGHTALYWYRQSLGQGLEFLIYFQGNSAPDKSGLPSDRFSAERTGGSVSTLTIQRTQQEDSAVYLCASSLGYTSAGEQYFGPGTRLTVT.

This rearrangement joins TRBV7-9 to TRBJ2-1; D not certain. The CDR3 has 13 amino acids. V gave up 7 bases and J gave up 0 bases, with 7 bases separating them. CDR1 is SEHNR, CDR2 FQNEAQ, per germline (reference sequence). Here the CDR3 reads CASNPDSYNEQFF. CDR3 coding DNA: TGTGCCAGCAATCCAGACTCCTACAATGAGCAGTTCTTC.

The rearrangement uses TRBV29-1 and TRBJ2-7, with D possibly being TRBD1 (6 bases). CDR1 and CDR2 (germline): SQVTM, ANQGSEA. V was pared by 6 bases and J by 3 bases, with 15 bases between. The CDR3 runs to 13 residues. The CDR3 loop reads CSVRRDNYYEQYF. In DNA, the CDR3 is TGCAGCGTCCGCCGGGACAATTACTACGAGCAGTACTTC.

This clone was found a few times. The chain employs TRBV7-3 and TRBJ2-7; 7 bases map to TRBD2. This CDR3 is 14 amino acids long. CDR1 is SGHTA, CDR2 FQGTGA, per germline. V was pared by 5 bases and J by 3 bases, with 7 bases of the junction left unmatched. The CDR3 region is CASSPSAGNYEQYF. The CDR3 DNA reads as TGTGCCAGCAGCCCCTCAGCGGGGAACTACGAGCAGTACTTC.

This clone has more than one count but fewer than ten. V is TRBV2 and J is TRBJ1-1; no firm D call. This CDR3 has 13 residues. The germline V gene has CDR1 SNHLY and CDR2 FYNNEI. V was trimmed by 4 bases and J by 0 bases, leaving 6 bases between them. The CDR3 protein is CASSVSLNTEAFF. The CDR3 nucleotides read TGTGCCAGCAGTGTCTCCTTGAACACTGAAGCTTTCTTT.

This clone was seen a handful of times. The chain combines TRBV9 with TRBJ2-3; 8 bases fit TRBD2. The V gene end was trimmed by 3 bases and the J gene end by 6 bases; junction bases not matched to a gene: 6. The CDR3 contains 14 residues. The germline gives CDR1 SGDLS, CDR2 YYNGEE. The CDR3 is CASSAGLGWDTQYF. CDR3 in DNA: TGTGCCAGCAGCGCGGGACTAGGGTGGGATACGCAGTATTTT.

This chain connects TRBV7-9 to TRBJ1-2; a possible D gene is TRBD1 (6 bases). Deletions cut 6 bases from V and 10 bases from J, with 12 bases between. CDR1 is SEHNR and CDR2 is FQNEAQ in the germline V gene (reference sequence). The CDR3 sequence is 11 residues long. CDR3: CASRVNRDYTF. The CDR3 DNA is TGTGCCAGCAGAGTAAACAGGGACTACACCTTC.

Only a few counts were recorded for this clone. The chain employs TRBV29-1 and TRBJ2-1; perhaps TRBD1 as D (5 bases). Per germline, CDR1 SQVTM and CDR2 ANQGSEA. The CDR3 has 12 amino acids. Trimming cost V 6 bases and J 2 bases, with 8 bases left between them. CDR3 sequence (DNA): TGCAGCGTAGGGGCGACCTACAATGAGCAGTTCTTC. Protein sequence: CSVGATYNEQFF.

CDR3 loop: CASSKLYAGELFF. As DNA, the CDR3 is TGTGCCAGCAGCAAATTGTACGCTGGGGAGCTGTTTTTT. The chain joins TRBV21-1 to TRBJ2-2. TRBV21-1 is recorded as a pseudogene. This CDR3 is 13 amino acids long.

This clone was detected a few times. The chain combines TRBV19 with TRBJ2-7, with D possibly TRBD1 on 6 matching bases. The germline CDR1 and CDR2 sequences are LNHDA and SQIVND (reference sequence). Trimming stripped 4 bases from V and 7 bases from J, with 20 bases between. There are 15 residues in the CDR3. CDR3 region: CASSTAQGFSQEQYF. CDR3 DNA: TGTGCCAGTAGTACCGCACAGGGTTTCTCTCAAGAGCAGTACTTC.